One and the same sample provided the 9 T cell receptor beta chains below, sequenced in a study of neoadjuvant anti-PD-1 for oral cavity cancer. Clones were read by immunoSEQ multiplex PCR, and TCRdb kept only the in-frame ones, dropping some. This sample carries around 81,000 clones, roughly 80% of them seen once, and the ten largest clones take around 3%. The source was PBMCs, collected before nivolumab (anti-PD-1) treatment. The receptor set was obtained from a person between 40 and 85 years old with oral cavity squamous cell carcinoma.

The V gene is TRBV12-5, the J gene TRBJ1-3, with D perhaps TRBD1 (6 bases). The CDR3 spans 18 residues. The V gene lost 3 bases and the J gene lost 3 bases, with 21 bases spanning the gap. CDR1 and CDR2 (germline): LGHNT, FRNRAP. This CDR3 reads CASGFQGLEGFGGNTIYF. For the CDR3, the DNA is TGTGCTAGTGGTTTCCAGGGGTTGGAGGGTTTTGGTGGAAACACCATATATTTT.

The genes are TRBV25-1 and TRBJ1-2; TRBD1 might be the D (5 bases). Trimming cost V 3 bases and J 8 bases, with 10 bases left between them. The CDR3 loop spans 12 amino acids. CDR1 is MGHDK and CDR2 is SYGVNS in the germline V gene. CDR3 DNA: TGTGCCAGCAGTGACAGGGTAGGGGGCTACACCTTC. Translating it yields CASSDRVGGYTF.

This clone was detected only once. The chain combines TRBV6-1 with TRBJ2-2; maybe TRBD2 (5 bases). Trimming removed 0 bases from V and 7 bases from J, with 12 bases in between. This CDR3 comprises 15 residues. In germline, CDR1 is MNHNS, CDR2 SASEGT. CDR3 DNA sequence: TGTGCCAGCAGTGAAGCTTTACTAGGAGGCGGGGAGCTGTTTTTT. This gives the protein CASSEALLGGGELFF.

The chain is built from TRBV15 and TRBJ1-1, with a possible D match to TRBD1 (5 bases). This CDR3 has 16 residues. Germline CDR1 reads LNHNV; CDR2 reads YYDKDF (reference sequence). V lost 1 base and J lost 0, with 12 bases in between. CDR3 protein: CATSRGGGLMNTEAFF. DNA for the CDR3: TGTGCCACCAGCAGAGGTGGGGGTTTAATGAACACTGAAGCTTTCTTT.

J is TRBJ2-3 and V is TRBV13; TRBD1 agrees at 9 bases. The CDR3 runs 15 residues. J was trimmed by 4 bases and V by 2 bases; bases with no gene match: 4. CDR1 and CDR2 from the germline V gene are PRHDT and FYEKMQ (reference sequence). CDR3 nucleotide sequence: TGTGCCAGCAGCTTAAACAGGGGGCTGGCAGATACGCAGTATTTT. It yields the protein CASSLNRGLADTQYF.

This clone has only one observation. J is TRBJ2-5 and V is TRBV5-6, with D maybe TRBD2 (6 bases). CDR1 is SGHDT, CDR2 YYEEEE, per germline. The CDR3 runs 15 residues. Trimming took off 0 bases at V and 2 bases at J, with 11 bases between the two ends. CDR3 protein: CASSLVAGTQETQYF. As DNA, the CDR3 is TGTGCCAGCAGCTTGGTTGCGGGGACTCAAGAGACCCAGTACTTC.

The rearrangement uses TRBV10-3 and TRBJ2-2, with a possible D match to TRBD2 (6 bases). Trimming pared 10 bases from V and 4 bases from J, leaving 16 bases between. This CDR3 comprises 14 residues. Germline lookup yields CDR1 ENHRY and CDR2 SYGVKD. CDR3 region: CATAAGMGTGELFF. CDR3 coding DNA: TGTGCCACCGCGGCGGGGATGGGCACCGGGGAGCTGTTTTTT.

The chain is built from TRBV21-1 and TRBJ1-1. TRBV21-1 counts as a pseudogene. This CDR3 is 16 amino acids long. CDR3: CASSPWRGSGQTEAFF. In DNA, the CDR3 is TGTGCCAGCAGCCCATGGAGAGGGTCGGGTCAAACTGAAGCTTTCTTT.

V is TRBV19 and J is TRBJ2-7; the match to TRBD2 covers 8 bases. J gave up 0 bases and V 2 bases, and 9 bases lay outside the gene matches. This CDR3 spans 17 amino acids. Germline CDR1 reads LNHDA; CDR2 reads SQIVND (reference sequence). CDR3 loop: CASSISVAGPLSYEQYF. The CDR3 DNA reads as TGTGCCAGTAGTATATCGGTAGCGGGACCCCTCTCCTACGAGCAGTACTTC.